The entry that follows covers one TCR beta chain sequence. Its antigen target is currently unknown. Per-base quality was not reported, and no clone a single base away is much larger than it. The sample originates from a study of CD8+ T cells in alopecia areata (dated by TCRdb to between 2017 and 2018). About the full investigation: The treated patients, all with moderate-to-severe alopecia areata, were enrolled in an open-label pilot trial of oral tofacitinib given at 5 to 10 mg twice daily. High-throughput TCRbeta sequencing was used to examine T cell clonal expansion in alopecia areata in both the C3H/HeJ mouse model and human patients. Tofacitinib was administered for 6 to 18 months, and 6 months of follow-up off drug were then conducted to assess delayed response and recurrence. Human TCRbeta sequencing covered scalp tissue and sorted CD4+ and CD8+ peripheral blood T cells from patchy and totalis/universalis alopecia areata patients and healthy controls. Biopsies were taken from tofacitinib-treated patients at baseline and again at 4 and 24 weeks into treatment, and several of those patients also had a later scalp biopsy. Clonality in the scalp was compared among normal scalp (n=4), patchy alopecia areata scalp (n=8), and alopecia totalis/universalis scalp (n=8). RNA was obtained with the PAXgene miRNA kit for fixed scalp, the miRNeasy kit for PBMCs, and the RNeasy kit for mouse skin. immunoSEQ multiplex PCR using 35 Vbeta forward primers and 13 Jbeta reverse primers was used to amplify TCRbeta CDR3 regions.

This specimen's time point label, interpreted: baseline before oral tofacitinib. Peripheral blood and lesional scalp punch biopsies were obtained from patients with alopecia areata. Human scalp biopsies were fixed immediately in PAXgene tissue containers. What the work shows at the level of the full study, not this receptor alone: Unlike mouse skin, where gammadelta T cells dominate, normal human skin contains resident alphabeta T cells that get sequenced too, which complicates analysis of the scalp TCR repertoire. Shared TCR sequences between patients were less evident than in mice, which may be partly attributable to HLA diversity in the patient population. Compared with normal scalp, lesional scalp had higher clonality and more expanded CD8+ clones, particularly in alopecia totalis/universalis, a pattern that suggests antigenic drive.

Trimmed from V: 6 bases; trimmed from J: 2 bases; junction bases lacking a gene match: 7. Looking up the germline V gene yields CDR1 MNHEY and CDR2 SVGAGI. Inclusive of the bounding cysteine and phenylalanine, the CDR3 is 15 residues long. Only the CDR3 DNA stays, 45 bases, in frame from base 1. Receptor libraries were prepared by the immunoSEQ multiplex PCR assay. RNA was extracted from all samples and reverse transcribed into cDNA, which served as template for TCR sequencing. SuperScript III was used to make first-strand cDNA, primed with a 2:1 mix of oligo-dT and random hexamers. A synthetic immune receptor repertoire was used to gauge amplification bias, and whatever bias remained was removed computationally. The original methods were these. Raw reads were preprocessed to remove errors, and CDR3 was defined by IMGT conventions from the conserved cysteine to phenylalanine. Clonality was computed as 1 minus the Shannon entropy, with the entropy normalized by log2 of the number of productive unique TCRs. Scalp TCRbeta sequences were cross-referenced with sorted blood CD4 and CD8 repertoires so that the CD4 or CD8 identity of scalp clones could be inferred. In TCRdb, the immuneACCESS table is reduced to in-frame sequences with V and J assigned. These tables do not hold every clone; where another copy was compared, an unresolved V gene accounts for under half, and the others remain unexplained. For V, J and clone size, that table is used; D and trimming come from the DNA. Present in this sample are just over 5,500 clones, less than 75% of which were seen just once. The ten biggest clones cover approximately 11% of the sample.

The sequence came from a human donor with alopecia areata. The material was skin, obtained at week 0. This chain joins TRBV6-5 to TRBJ1-5; 7 bases in between match TRBD1. The nucleotide sequence is given as TGTGCCAGCAGGGAGGACAGGAGGGGCAATCAGCCCCAGCATTTT. This translates into CASREDRRGNQPQHF.